What follows are 3 T cell receptor beta chains derived from one specimen sequenced in a study of cytomegalovirus exposure and HLA in healthy donors. It was with 60 Vbeta and 13 Jbeta primers that the PCR ran. Data came from immunoSEQ multiplex PCR; TCRdb stores just in-frame clones and leaves some out. There are about 180,000 clones in the sample; less than 90% occur only once, and 1.3% to 1.5% lies in the top ten. The material sequenced was PBMCs. The origin of the receptors is a girl under 18 in good health and CMV-seropositive.

This clone turned up a few times. The rearrangement links TRBV11-1 to TRBJ2-1; TRBD2 matches 10 bases. CDR3 length: 16 residues. J was trimmed by 10 bases and V by 5 bases; bases with no gene match: 14. Germline V gene sequence: CDR1 SGHAT, CDR2 FQDESV (reference sequence). The CDR3 loop is CASSGQLAGFTGEQFF. CDR3 nucleotides: TGTGCCAGCAGCGGGCAACTAGCGGGATTCACTGGGGAGCAGTTCTTC.

CDR3 sequence: CASSQGPSGTVQETQYF. The CDR3 nucleotides read TGCGCCAGCAGCCAAGGACCCTCCGGGACAGTACAAGAGACCCAGTACTTC. The chain links TRBV4-3 to TRBJ2-5; 7 bases are shared with TRBD1. Losses at the gene ends were 1 base for V and 2 bases for J; bases not matched to a gene: 10. This CDR3 comprises 17 residues. Germline CDR1 is LGHNA and CDR2 is YSLEER.

This clone was recorded only once. V gene TRBV7-3 combines with J gene TRBJ2-3, with a tentative D call TRBD2 (6 bases). This CDR3 has 14 residues. Germline CDR1 and CDR2: SGHTA and FQGTGA. The V gene lost 1 base and the J gene lost 4 bases, with 9 bases spanning the gap. The CDR3 DNA sequence: TGTGCCAGCAGCTTAAGAGGCGGGGCAGATACGCAGTATTTT. Amino acid sequence: CASSLRGGADTQYF.